This is a list of T cell receptor beta chains from one sample in a study of post-analysis software for immune sequencing data. TCRdb recomputed calls from the PCR reads with MiXCR, one row per CDR3 protein. The sample holds 750,000 to 950,000 distinct CDR3 sequences, 46% seen once. Material: blood. Receptor source: a girl between 10 and 17 years old with multiple sclerosis. CDR3s include the opening cysteine and the closing phenylalanine or tryptophan. The order of the fields is J gene, clone size, V gene, D gene, CDR3 DNA, CDR3 protein. The D gene is left open where the match is weak. Clone size is stated in some rows and not others, as once, few, many or a class when expanded.

TRBJ2-5 | once | TRBV6-6 | NA | TGTGCCAGCCAAGGACGTCAGGGTCCAGCTGAGACCCAGTACTTC | CASQGRQGPAETQYF
TRBJ2-7 | few | TRBV20-1 | TRBD2 | TGCAGTGCTATCGGGAGGACCTACGAGCAGTACTTC | CSAIGRTYEQYF
TRBJ2-7 | NA | TRBV20-1 | NA | TGCAGTGCTAGAGTTACGGGAAGGTCCTACGAGCAGTACTTC | CSARVTGRSYEQYF
TRBJ2-7 | many | TRBV4-1 | TRBD2 | TGCGCCAGCAGCCAAGATCCCAGCGGGAGTTCCTACGAGCAGTACTTC | CASSQDPSGSSYEQYF
TRBJ2-1 | few | TRBV7-2 | NA | TGTGCCAGCAGCTTAGCCTGGGGGACCGGCTCCTACAATGAGCAGTTCTTC | CASSLAWGTGSYNEQFF
TRBJ2-5 | once | TRBV24-1 | NA | TGTGCCACCAGTGATTTATCGGGGGCTCAGTACTTC | CATSDLSGAQYF
TRBJ2-2 | NA | TRBV29-1 | NA | TGCAGCGTTGGGGGGGCTTACGCCGGGGAGCTGTTTTTT | CSVGGAYAGELFF
TRBJ1-2 | NA | TRBV16 | NA | TGTGCCAGCAGCCGTAGGACAACCGCCGCCTATGGCTACACCTTC | CASSRRTTAAYGYTF
TRBJ1-5 | NA | TRBV3-1 | NA | TGTGCCAGCAGCCAAGCAGGGGTGGGCAATCAGCCCCAGCATTTT | CASSQAGVGNQPQHF
TRBJ2-4 | NA | TRBV24-1 | NA | TGTGCCACTGGGCCGGGAGATGAGCCCCAGTACTTC | CATGPGDEPQYF
TRBJ2-1 | NA | TRBV6-1 | NA | TGTGCCAGCCAGAGAATCACGGATGAGCAGTTCTTC | CASQRITDEQFF
TRBJ2-2 | NA | TRBV14 | NA | TGTGCCAGCAGGACCTCGGGCGGAAACACCGGGGAGCTGTTTTTT | CASRTSGGNTGELFF
TRBJ1-2 | few | TRBV15 | NA | TGTGCCACCTGGCGCCTTTACACCCTCTATGGCTACACCTTC | CATWRLYTLYGYTF
TRBJ2-7 | NA | TRBV20-1 | NA | TGCAGTGTTAGAGCCCCGACAGGCCCACCTAGCGAGCAGTACTTC | CSVRAPTGPPSEQYF
TRBJ2-2 | NA | TRBV20-1 | NA | TGCAGTGCTAGAGATTCATGGAGGGCGGGCACCGGGGAGCTGTTTTTT | CSARDSWRAGTGELFF
TRBJ2-1 | NA | TRBV20-1 | TRBD2 | TGCAGTGCTCCTTCCTGGGAGGGGATTTACAATGAGCAGTTCTTC | CSAPSWEGIYNEQFF
TRBJ2-4 | few | TRBV20-1 | TRBD2 | TGCAGTGCTACCACACTAGCGGCAGGGGTCAAAAACATTCAGTACTTC | CSATTLAAGVKNIQYF
TRBJ2-7 | few | TRBV7-6 | TRBD1 | TGTGCCAGCAGCTCAACACTTACAGGGGACGAGCAGTACTTC | CASSSTLTGDEQYF
TRBJ2-3 | NA | TRBV7-8 | TRBD2 | TGTGCCAGCAGCCACCACGGGGGGGACTACATCACAGATACGCAGTATTTT | CASSHHGGDYITDTQYF
TRBJ2-5 | NA | TRBV20-1 | TRBD2 | TGCAGTGCTAGGACTAGCGTACAAGAGACCCAGTACTTC | CSARTSVQETQYF
TRBJ1-2 | NA | TRBV30 | TRBD1 | TGTGCCTGGACCCCGACAGGGGGTGACTATGGCTACACCTTC | CAWTPTGGDYGYTF
TRBJ1-4 | few | TRBV7-2 | NA | TGTGCCAGCAGCTTAGAGGGAGGACACCTCGCTGAAAAACTGTTTTTT | CASSLEGGHLAEKLFF
TRBJ2-3 | NA | TRBV20-1 | NA | TGCAGTGCTAGAGGCCAAGATACGCAGTATTTT | CSARGQDTQYF
TRBJ1-6 | NA | TRBV6-6 | NA | TGTGCCAACAGTAATCTTGGGTCCGATAATTCACCCCTCCACTTT | CANSNLGSDNSPLHF
TRBJ1-1 | few | TRBV7-3 | NA | TGTGCCAGCAGCTTAACAGGGGGAAGAACTGAAGCTTTCTTT | CASSLTGGRTEAFF
TRBJ2-7 | many | TRBV6-2/TRBV6-3 | NA | TGTGCCAGCAGCCAGTCCTACGAGCAGTACTTC | CASSQSYEQYF